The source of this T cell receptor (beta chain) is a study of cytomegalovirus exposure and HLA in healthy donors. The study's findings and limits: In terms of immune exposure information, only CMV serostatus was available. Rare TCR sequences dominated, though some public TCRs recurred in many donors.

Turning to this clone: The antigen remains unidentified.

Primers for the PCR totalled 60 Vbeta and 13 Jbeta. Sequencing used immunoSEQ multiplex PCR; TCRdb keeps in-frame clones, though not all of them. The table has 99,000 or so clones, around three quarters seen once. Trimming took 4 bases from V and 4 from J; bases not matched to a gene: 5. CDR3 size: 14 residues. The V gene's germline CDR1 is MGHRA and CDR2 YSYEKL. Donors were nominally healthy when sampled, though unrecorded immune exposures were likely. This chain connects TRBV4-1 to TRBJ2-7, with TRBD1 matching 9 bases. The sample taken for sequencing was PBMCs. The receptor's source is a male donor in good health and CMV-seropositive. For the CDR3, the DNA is TGCGCCAGCAGCCTTGACAGGGGGTTGTACGAGCAGTACTTC. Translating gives CASSLDRGLYEQYF.